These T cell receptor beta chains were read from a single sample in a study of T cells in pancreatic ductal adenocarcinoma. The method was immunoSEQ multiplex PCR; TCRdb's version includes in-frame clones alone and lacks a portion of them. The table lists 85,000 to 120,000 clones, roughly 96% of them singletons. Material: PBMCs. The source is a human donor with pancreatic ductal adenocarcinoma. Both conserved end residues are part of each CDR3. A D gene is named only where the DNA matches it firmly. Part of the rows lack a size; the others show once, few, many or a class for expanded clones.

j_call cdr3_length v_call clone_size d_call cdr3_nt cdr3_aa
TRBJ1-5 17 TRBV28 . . TGTGCCAGCAGTTCGTTCCTCGCGGTAACTAGCAATCAGCCCCAGCATTTT CASSSFLAVTSNQPQHF
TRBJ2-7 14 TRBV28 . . TGTGCCAGCAGTTCAGGGGCCAGGCCCCTCGGGCAGTACTTC CASSSGARPLGQYF
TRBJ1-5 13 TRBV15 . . TGTGCCACCAGCAGAGTAGGGGCTCAGCCCCAGCATTTT CATSRVGAQPQHF
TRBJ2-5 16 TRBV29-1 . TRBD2 TGCAGCGTTGATGGACTAGCGGACTGGTACCAAGAGACCCAGTACTTC CSVDGLADWYQETQYF
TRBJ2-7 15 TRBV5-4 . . TGTGCCGTCAGCTTTGGGGGGATGGGCTCCTACGAGCAGTACTTC CAVSFGGMGSYEQYF
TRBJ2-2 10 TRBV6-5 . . TGTGCCAGCCGGACCGGGGAGCTGTTTTTT CASRTGELFF
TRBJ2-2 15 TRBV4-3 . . TGCGCCAGCAGCCAAACAACCGGGTACACCGGGGAGCTGTTTTTT CASSQTTGYTGELFF
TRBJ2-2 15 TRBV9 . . TGTGCCAGCAGCGTAGCTACGGGGTACACCGGGGAGCTGTTTTTT CASSVATGYTGELFF
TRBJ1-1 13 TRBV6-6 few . TGTGCCAGCAGTCTAACAGGTAACACTGAAGCTTTCTTT CASSLTGNTEAFF
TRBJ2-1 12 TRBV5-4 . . TGTGCCAGCAGCTCCATTCGGGGGAAGCAGTTCTTC CASSSIRGKQFF
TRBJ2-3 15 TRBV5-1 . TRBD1 TGCGCCAGCAGCTTTCAGGGGGCGACGAGAGATACGCAGTATTTT CASSFQGATRDTQYF
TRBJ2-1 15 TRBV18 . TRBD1 TGTGCCAGCTCATCGCCGGGACAGGGGGCGGATGAGCAGTTCTTC CASSSPGQGADEQFF
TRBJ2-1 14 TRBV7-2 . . TGTGCCAGCAGCCCTCGAAATAGCCACAATGAGCAGTTCTTC CASSPRNSHNEQFF
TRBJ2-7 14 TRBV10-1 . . TGCGCCAGCAGTGACCGGGGGGCACTGGACGAGCAGTACTTC CASSDRGALDEQYF
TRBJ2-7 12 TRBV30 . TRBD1 TGTGCCTGGGGACAGGGGATTTTCGAGCAGTACTTC CAWGQGIFEQYF
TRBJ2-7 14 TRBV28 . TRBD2 TGTGCCAGCAGTTTAGCGGGAGTAGGTTTCGAGCAGTACTTC CASSLAGVGFEQYF